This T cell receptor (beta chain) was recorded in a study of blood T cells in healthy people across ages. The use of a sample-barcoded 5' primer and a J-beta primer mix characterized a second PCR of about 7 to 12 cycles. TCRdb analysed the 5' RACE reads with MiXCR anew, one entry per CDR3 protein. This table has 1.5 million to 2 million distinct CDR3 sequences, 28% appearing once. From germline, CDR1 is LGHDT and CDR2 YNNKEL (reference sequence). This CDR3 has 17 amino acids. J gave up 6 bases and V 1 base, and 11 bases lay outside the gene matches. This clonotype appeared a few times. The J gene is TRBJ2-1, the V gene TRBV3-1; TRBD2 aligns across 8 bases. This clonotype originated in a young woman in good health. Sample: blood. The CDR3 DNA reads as TGTGCCAGCAGCCAAGGGGCCGGGGGGGCCGTGCCCAATGAGCAGTTCTTC. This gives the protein CASSQGAGGAVPNEQFF.